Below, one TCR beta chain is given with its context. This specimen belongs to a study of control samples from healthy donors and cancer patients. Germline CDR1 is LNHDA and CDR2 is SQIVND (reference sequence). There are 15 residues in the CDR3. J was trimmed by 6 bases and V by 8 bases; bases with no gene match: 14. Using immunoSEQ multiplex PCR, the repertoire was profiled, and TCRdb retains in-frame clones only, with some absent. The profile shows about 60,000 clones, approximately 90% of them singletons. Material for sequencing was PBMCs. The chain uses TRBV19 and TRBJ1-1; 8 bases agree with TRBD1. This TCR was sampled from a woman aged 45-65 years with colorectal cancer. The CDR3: CASLRGLGNTAEAFF. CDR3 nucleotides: TGTGCCAGTCTCAGGGGGCTCGGGAACACTGCTGAAGCTTTCTTT.